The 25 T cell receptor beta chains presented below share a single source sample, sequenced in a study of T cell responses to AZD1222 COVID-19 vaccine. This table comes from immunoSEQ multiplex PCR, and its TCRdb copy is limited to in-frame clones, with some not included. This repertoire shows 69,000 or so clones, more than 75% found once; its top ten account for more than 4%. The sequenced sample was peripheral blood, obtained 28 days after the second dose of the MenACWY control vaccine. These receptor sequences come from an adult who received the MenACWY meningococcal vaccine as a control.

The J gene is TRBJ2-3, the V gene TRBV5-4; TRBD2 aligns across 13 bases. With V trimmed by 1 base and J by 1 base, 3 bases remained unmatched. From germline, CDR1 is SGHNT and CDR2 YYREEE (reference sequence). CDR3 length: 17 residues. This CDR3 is CASSLTSGGAGTDTQYF. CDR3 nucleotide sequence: TGTGCCAGCAGCTTGACTAGCGGGGGGGCGGGCACAGATACGCAGTATTTT. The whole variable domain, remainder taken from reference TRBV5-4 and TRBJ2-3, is ETGVTQSPTHLIKTRGQQVTLRCSSQSGHNTVSWYQQALGQGPQFIFQYYREEENGRGNFPPRFSGLQFPNYSSELNVNALELDDSALYLCASSLTSGGAGTDTQYFGPGTRLTVL.

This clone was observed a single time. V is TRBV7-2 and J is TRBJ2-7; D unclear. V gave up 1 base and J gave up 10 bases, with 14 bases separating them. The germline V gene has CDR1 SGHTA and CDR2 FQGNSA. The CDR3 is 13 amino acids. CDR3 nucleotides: TGTGCCAGCAGCTTAGAGGGCAGGCGGCCCCAGTACTTC. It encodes CASSLEGRRPQYF. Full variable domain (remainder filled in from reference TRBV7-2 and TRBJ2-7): GAGVSQSPSNKVTEKGKDVELRCDPISGHTALYWYRQSLGQGLEFLIYFQGNSAPDKSGLPSDRFSAERTGGSVSTLTIQRTQQEDSAVYLCASSLEGRRPQYFGPGTRLTVT.

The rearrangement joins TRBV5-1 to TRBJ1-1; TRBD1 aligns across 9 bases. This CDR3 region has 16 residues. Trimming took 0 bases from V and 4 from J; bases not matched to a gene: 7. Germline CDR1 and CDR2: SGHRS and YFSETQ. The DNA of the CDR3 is TGCGCCAGCAGCTTGGGGTACAGGGGGCTCGGCACTGAAGCTTTCTTT. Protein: CASSLGYRGLGTEAFF.

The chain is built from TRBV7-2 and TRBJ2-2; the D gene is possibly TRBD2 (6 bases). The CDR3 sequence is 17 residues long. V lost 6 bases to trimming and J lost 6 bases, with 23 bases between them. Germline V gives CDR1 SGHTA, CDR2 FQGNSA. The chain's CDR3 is CASSQSPGLGVPGELFF. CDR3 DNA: TGTGCCAGCAGTCAATCGCCGGGACTGGGGGTTCCCGGGGAGCTGTTTTTT.

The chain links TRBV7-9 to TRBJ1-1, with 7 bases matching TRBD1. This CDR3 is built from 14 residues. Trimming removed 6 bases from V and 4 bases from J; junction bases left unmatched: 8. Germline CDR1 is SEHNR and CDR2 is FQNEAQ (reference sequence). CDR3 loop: CASRQGNGITEAFF. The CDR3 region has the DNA TGTGCCAGCAGACAGGGGAACGGGATCACTGAAGCTTTCTTT.

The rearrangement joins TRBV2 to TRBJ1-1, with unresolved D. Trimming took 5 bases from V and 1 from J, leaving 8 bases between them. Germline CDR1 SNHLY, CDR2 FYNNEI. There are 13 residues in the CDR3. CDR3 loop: CASSLYQNTEAFF. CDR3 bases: TGTGCCAGCAGTCTATATCAGAACACTGAAGCTTTCTTT.

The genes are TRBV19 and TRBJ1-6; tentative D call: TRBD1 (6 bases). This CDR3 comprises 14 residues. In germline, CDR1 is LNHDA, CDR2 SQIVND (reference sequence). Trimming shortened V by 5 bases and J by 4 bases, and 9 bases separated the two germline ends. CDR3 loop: CASSEGQYNSPLHF. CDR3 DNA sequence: TGTGCCAGTAGTGAGGGACAATATAATTCACCCCTCCACTTT.

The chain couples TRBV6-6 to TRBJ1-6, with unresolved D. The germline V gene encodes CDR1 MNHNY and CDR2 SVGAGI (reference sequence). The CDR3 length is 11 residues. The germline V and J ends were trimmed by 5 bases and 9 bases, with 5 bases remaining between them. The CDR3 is CASSLSSPLHF. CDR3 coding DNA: TGTGCCAGCAGTCTGAGTTCACCCCTCCACTTT.

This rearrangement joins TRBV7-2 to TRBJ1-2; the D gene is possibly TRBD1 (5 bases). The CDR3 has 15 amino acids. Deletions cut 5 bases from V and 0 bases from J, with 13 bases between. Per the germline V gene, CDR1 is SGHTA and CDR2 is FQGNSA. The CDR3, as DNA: TGTGCCAGCAGCCGCGACAGCGGAGCTAACTATGGCTACACCTTC. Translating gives CASSRDSGANYGYTF.

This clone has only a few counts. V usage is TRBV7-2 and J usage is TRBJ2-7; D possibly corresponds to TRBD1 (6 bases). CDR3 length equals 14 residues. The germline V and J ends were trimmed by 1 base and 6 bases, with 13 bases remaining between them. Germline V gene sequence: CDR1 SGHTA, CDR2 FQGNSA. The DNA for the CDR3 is TGTGCCAGCAGCTTAGACCCAGGGGCGTTCGAGCAGTACTTC. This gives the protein CASSLDPGAFEQYF.

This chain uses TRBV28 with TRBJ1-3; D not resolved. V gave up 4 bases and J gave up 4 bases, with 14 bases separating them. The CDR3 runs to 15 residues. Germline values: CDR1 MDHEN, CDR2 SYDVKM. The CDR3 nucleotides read TGTGCCAGCAGTTCCGACCTTGTACGGGGAAACACCATATATTTT. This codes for CASSSDLVRGNTIYF.

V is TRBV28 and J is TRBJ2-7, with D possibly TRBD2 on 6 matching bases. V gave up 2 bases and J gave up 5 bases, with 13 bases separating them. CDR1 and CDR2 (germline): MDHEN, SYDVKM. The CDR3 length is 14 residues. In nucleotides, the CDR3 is TGTGCCAGCAGTTTAGGGGGGAGTCTCCACGAGCAGTACTTC. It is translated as CASSLGGSLHEQYF.

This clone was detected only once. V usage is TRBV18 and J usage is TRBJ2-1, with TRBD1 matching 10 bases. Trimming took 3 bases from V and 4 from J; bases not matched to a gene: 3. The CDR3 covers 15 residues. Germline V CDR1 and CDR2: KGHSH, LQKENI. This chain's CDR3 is CASSPGQGIYNEQFF. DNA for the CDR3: TGTGCCAGCTCACCGGGACAGGGGATATACAATGAGCAGTTCTTC.

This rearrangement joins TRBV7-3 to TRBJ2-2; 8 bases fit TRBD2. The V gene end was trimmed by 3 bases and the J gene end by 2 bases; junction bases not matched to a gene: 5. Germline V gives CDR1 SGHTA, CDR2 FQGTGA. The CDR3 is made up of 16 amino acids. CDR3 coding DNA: TGTGCCAGCAGCTTCGCAGCGGGGGCAAACACCGGGGAGCTGTTTTTT. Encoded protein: CASSFAAGANTGELFF.

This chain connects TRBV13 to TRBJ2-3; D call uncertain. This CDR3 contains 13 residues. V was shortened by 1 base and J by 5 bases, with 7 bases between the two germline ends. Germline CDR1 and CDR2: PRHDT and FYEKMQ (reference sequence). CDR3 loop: CASSLVDVDTQYF. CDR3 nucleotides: TGTGCCAGCAGCTTAGTGGACGTAGATACGCAGTATTTT.

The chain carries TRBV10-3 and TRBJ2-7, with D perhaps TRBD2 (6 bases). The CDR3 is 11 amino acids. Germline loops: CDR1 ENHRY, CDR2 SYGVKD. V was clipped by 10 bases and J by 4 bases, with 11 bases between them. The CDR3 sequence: CASSSAYEQYF. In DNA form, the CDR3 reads TGTGCCAGTTCTAGCGCGTACGAGCAGTACTTC.

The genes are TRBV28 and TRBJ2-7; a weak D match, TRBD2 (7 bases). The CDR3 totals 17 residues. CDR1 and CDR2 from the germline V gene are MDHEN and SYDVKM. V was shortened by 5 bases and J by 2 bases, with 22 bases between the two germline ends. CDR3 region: CASSGGGGGRVPYEQYF. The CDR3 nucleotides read TGTGCCAGCAGTGGGGGGGGCGGCGGGAGAGTCCCCTACGAGCAGTACTTC. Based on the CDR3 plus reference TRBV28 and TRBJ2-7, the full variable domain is DVKVTQSSRYLVKRTGEKVFLECVQDMDHENMFWYRQDPGLGLRLIYFSYDVKMKEKGDIPEGYSVSREKKERFSLILESASTNQTSMYLCASSGGGGGRVPYEQYFGPGTRLTVT.

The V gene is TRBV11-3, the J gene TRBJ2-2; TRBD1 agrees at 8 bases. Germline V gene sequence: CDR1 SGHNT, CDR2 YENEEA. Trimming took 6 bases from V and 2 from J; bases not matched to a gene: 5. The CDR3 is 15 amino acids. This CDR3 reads CASSWTGLNTGELFF. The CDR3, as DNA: TGTGCCAGCAGTTGGACAGGGCTTAACACCGGGGAGCTGTTTTTT.

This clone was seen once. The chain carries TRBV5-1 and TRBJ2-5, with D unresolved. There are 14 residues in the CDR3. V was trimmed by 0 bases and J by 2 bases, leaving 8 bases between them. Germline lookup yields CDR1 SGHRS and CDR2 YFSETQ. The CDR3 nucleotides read TGCGCCAGCAGCTTGGACACGGTTCAAGAGACCCAGTACTTC. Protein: CASSLDTVQETQYF.

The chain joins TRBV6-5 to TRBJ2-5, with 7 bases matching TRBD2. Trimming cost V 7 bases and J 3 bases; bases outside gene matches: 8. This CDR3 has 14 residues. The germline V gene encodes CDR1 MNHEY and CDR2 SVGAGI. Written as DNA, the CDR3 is TGTGCCAGCACCGACGTGGGGGGGAAAGAGACCCAGTACTTC. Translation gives CASTDVGGKETQYF.

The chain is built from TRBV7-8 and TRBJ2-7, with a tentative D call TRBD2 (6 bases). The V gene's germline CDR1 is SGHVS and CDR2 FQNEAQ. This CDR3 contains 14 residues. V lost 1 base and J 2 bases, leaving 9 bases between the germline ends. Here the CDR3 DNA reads TGTGCCAGCAGCTTAGTAGCGGTTGCCTACGAGCAGTACTTC. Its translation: CASSLVAVAYEQYF.

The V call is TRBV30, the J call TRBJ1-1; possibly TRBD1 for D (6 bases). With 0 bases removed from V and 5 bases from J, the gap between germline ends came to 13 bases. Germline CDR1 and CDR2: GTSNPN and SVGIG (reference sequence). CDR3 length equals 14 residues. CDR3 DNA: TGTGCCTGGAGTGTTGGGCAGGGGACGACTGAAGCTTTCTTT. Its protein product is CAWSVGQGTTEAFF.

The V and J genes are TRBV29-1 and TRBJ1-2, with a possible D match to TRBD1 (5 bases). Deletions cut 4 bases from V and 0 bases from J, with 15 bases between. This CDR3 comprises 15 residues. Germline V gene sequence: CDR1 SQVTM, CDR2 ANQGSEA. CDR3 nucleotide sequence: TGCAGCGTTGTGCCCGGGGGACCTACTAACTATGGCTACACCTTC. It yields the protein CSVVPGGPTNYGYTF.

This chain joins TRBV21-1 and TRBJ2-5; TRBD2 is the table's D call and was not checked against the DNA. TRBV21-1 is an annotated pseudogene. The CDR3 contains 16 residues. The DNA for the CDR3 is TGTGCCAGCAACCCACCGGCGGGGGGGCGAGGGGAGACCCAGTACTTC. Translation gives CASNPPAGGRGETQYF.

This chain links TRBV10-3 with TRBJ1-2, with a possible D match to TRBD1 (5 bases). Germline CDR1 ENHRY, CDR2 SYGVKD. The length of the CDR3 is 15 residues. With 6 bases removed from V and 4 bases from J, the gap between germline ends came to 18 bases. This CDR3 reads CAIRGLTEDRYGYTF. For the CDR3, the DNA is TGTGCCATCAGGGGGCTGACGGAGGACCGCTATGGCTACACCTTC.